What follows is one TCR beta chain and its context. This clonotype has a count of ten or more. The antigen this receptor binds is unknown. The input lacks base qualities; no much larger clone sits a single base away. Taken from the germline V gene, the CDR1 and CDR2 loops are MGHRA and YSYEKL. V is shortened by 5 bases, J by 7 bases, and the region joining them spans 14 bases. Its CDR3 holds 13 amino acids, cysteine through phenylalanine. The sequence is cut down to CDR3 DNA, 39 bases in frame from base 1. The reads were generated on an Illumina NovaSeq 6000. TCRalpha and TCRbeta cDNA libraries were built by 5'RACE with constant-segment primers, adding sample barcodes and unique molecular identifiers. RNA was extracted from every sample with Trizol reagent. Amplification of the libraries took two PCR steps, and the second step added a second sample barcode plus Illumina TruSeq adapters. Libraries were sequenced on an Illumina NovaSeq with 2 x 150 bp paired-end reads. The authors' analysis ran thus. With migec v1.2.7, reads were demultiplexed and then collapsed into UMI-guided consensus sequences. Using mixcr v2.1.11, the UMI consensuses were aligned to TRA and TRB V and J templates and assembled into clonotypes. A clonotype was counted as expanded or contracted only when both edgeR and NoisET called the clonotype significant, with the noise models trained on biological replicates. For edgeR calls, the cutoffs were a false discovery rate-adjusted p below 0.01 and a log2 fold-change threshold of 1. As an exploratory analysis of dynamics, PCA with hierarchical clustering was applied to max-normalized trajectories of the 1000 most abundant clonotypes. Separately sequenced CD4+ and CD8+ repertoires were used to assign a CD4 or CD8 phenotype to each responding clone. TCRdb redid the processing of the public reads, applying fastp at Q25 and MiXCR, and retained in-frame beta chains. Rows merge per CDR3 protein into single entries with the most common DNA and genes. In this record, the V and J calls reflect TCRdb's handling and not the investigators' own analysis. Present in this sample are roughly 350,000 distinct CDR3 sequences, roughly 13% of which were seen just once. Roughly 20% of the sample rests with the top ten.

The sample is drawn from a study of T-cell memory formation after mild COVID-19 (dated by TCRdb to 2020 to 2022). With respect to the entire study: TCR sequence clusters from the two donors were found to be largely donor specific. In a couple of donors, T-cell clones that expanded and contracted after mild COVID-19 were tracked by sequencing TCRalpha and TCRbeta repertoires over time. The cohort was made up of two young adult volunteers, one female and one male, who were previously healthy. On the study overall, not on this receptor specifically: Some responding clones were detected in pre-infection memory, suggesting pre-existing cross-reactive memory T cells joined the SARS-CoV-2 response. Clones that contracted from day 15 to 85 showed balanced CD4/CD8 phenotypes, whereas a second wave of clones that expanded from day 15 to 37 leaned towards CD4+. The study covered only a couple of mild cases, and larger cohorts including severe cases with pre-infection samples were considered necessary. Whether the second-wave clones peaking on day 37 were SARS-CoV-2 specific was not confirmed. Contracting CD4+ clones turned up mainly in the CM and EM memory subsets, whereas EMRA was where CD8+ clones were enriched.

PBMCs were isolated by Ficoll-Paque density gradient centrifugation. The sequenced sample consisted of PBMCs or a T cell subset sorted from them (not recorded which). This sequence originates from a man younger than 35 who had mild COVID-19 (a few samples of this study predate the infection). The sample titles of this study are shuffled in the database, so cell type and time point are left out; the donor was told from shared clones. This receptor chain uses TRBV4-1 and TRBJ1-1; TRBD1 is a weak D gene call, 6 bases matching. The sequence in DNA is TGCGCCAGCAGCAAGAGACAGGAGTATGAAGCTTTCTTT. It specifies CASSKRQEYEAFF.